This T cell receptor beta chain stems from a study of blood T cell repertoires in COVID-19. About the study: From the United States, Italy and Spain came samples of acute and convalescent COVID-19. In each case, the material was cDNA or gDNA derived from T cells, B-cell-depleted T cells, or PBMCs.

With V trimmed by 5 bases and J by 5 bases, 9 bases remained unmatched. The germline V gene encodes CDR1 SEHNR and CDR2 FQNEAQ (reference sequence). CDR3 size: 15 residues. Study processing details: Cell counts per sample came from amplifying reference gene primers. The data were produced by immunoSEQ multiplex PCR, yet TCRdb's version contains in-frame clones alone and is incomplete. The V and J calls and the clone size are those of that table, but D and trimming were determined from the DNA. The data contain about 170,000 clones, 83% of them singletons. This TCR was sampled from a woman older than 75 with acute or convalescent COVID-19. This chain connects TRBV7-9 to TRBJ2-7, with 10 bases lining up with TRBD1. The sample taken for sequencing was peripheral blood. CDR3 sequence (DNA): TGTGCCAGCAGCCGGCGACAGGGGGCACGGGACGAGCAGTACTTC. Its protein is CASSRRQGARDEQYF.